Sequencing of this T cell receptor (beta chain) was carried out in a study of preoperative IRX-2 immunotherapy in early breast cancer (dated by TCRdb to between 2019 and 2020). Trimmed from V: 4 bases; trimmed from J: 7 bases; junction bases lacking a gene match: 11. From cysteine to phenylalanine, the CDR3 is 15 amino acids long. This entry keeps only the CDR3 DNA: 45 bases, framed from base 1. CDR1 and CDR2 (SGHAT, FQNNGV) derive from the germline V gene. Receptors were amplified or captured by the immunoSEQ multiplex PCR assay. The source is immuneACCESS, and TCRdb retained only in-frame sequences with V and J called. Part of the clones is not carried over; for the studies checked, unresolved V genes explain less than half of this, and the remainder is unexplained. For this sample the table gives fewer than 40,000 clones, of which 90% to 95% were detected only once. Of the sample, about 6.8% falls within the top ten clones.

In light of the paper, this sample's treatment or condition label describes: preoperative locoregional IRX-2 cytokine immunotherapy. The samples were obtained from a phase Ib study that tested preoperative, locoregional IRX-2 cytokine immunotherapy designed to prime immune responses. Before surgery, IRX-2 was given to the donors, who were patients with early-stage breast cancer. For this clone: Its antigen is not yet known. No qualities accompany the bases; no much larger clone lies one base away.

The V and J genes are TRBV11-2 and TRBJ2-7; TRBD2 agrees with 9 junctional bases. The source of this sequence is a human donor with breast cancer. The specimen was taken from a patient treated with IRX-2 immunotherapy. CDR3 sequence: CASSSNVAGAGEQYF. In nucleotide form, the sequence is TGTGCCAGCAGCTCTAATGTAGCGGGAGCGGGGGAGCAGTACTTC. The CDR3, completed at both ends by the reference TRBV11-2 and TRBJ2-7 genes, gives the full variable domain EAGVAQSPRYKIIEKRQSVAFWCNPISGHATLYWYQQILGQGPKLLIQFQNNGVVDDSQLPKDRFSAERLKGVDSTLKIQPAKLEDSAVYLCASSSNVAGAGEQYFGPGTRLTVT.